The sequence of this TCR beta chain was determined in a study of regulatory T cells in long-lasting Graves disease. Through Arm-PCR of CDR3 regions and iRepertoire HTBI primers, TCR beta libraries were built. TCRdb re-derived calls from the multiplex PCR reads in MiXCR, one entry per CDR3 protein. The sample lists approximately 230,000 distinct CDR3 sequences, 18% seen once, with around 21% in the top ten. The CDR3 runs to 15 residues. In germline, CDR1 is MNHEY, CDR2 SVGEGT. V shed 5 bases and J 3 bases; nucleotides not matched to a gene: 9. Described time point: newly diagnosed GD, antithyroid drugs for less than 3 months. Following extraction of RNA from PBMCs, that RNA was used to make the TCR library. A nine-milliliter sample of peripheral blood was drawn into EDTA tubes.

The clonotype originates from a female donor with Graves disease. Source: peripheral blood mononuclear cells (PBMCs), taken at new diagnosis, from a patient treated with antithyroid drugs. The chain combines TRBV6-2 or TRBV6-3 with TRBJ1-2; the match to TRBD1 covers 7 bases. The CDR3 DNA reads TGTGCCAGCAGTCCTACAGGGGTCTTAGACTATGGCTACACCTTC. This codes for CASSPTGVLDYGYTF.